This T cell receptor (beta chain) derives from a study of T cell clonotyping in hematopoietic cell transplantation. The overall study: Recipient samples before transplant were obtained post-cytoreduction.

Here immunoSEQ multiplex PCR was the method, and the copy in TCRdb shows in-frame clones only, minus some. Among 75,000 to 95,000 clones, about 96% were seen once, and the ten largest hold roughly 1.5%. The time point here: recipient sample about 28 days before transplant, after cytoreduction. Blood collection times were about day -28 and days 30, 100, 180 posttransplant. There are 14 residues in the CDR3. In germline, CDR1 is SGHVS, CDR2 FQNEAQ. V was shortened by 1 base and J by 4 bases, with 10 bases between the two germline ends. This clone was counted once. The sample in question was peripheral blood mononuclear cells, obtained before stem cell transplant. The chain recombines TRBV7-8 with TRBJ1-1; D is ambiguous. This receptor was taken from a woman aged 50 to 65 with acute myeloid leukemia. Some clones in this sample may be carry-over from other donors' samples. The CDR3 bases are TGTGCCAGCAGCTTAGTTAGGAGGGTCACTGAAGCTTTCTTT. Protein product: CASSLVRRVTEAFF.